This is a list of T cell receptor beta chains from one sample in a study of long-term antiretroviral therapy in people with HIV. Measured with immunoSEQ multiplex PCR; TCRdb has only the in-frame clones, and not every one. The sample lists fewer than 30,000 clones, roughly 80% occurring once. This specimen consisted of unsorted PBMCs, obtained 2.1 years after starting antiretroviral therapy. These receptors were taken from a man in his thirties or forties with HIV. Each CDR3 is given with its conserved first and last residue. A D gene is named only where the DNA matches it firmly. Clone size is stated in some rows and not others, as once, few, many or a class when expanded.

>TRBD2|TRBJ2-1|NA|TRBV7-2
CASSPTSGGSSEQFF
TGTGCCAGCAGCCCCACTAGCGGGGGCTCCAGTGAGCAGTTCTTC
>TRBD2|TRBJ2-3|NA|TRBV11-1
CASSPAGGPTDTQYF
TGTGCCAGCAGCCCAGCGGGGGGTCCCACAGATACGCAGTATTTT
>NA|TRBJ2-7|NA|TRBV27
CASSLVRAREAEQYF
TGTGCCAGCAGTTTGGTCCGGGCCCGCGAGGCCGAGCAGTACTTC
>TRBD2|TRBJ2-7|NA|TRBV6-5
CASSSVGLGTYEQYF
TGTGCCAGCAGTTCCGTCGGACTAGGCACCTACGAGCAGTACTTC
>NA|TRBJ1-1|NA|TRBV6-5
CASSLQEYTEAFF
TGTGCCAGCAGTCTACAGGAGTACACTGAAGCTTTCTTT
>NA|TRBJ1-2|once|TRBV28
CASSTSGGYTF
TGTGCCAGCAGTACCTCAGGGGGCTACACCTTC
>TRBD1|TRBJ2-2|NA|TRBV19
CASSIGQGSGELFF
TGTGCCAGTAGTATAGGACAGGGCTCCGGGGAGCTGTTTTTT
>TRBD2|TRBJ2-5|NA|TRBV9
CASSAGLAGKVLRETQYF
TGTGCCAGCAGCGCCGGACTAGCGGGGAAGGTCCTGAGGGAGACCCAGTACTTC
>NA|TRBJ1-2|NA|TRBV6-5
CASSRLPNYGYTF
TGTGCCAGCAGTCGTCTTCCCAACTATGGCTACACCTTC
>NA|TRBJ1-5|few|TRBV21-1
CASSKYGQGHQPQHF
TGTGCCAGCAGCAAATACGGACAGGGCCATCAGCCCCAGCATTTT
>NA|TRBJ2-7|NA|TRBV5-6
CASSFRTAGYEQYF
TGTGCCAGCAGCTTTAGGACTGCTGGCTACGAGCAGTACTTC
>NA|TRBJ1-1|once|TRBV27
CASSFGRSYTEAFF
TGTGCCAGCAGTTTCGGCCGGAGCTACACTGAAGCTTTCTTT
>NA|TRBJ2-7|NA|TRBV6-5
CASSYEGTQTSYEQYF
TGTGCCAGCAGTTACGAAGGGACACAAACCTCCTACGAGCAGTACTTC
>TRBD1|TRBJ1-4|NA|TRBV2
CASSLMTGPNEKLFF
TGTGCCAGCAGTCTCATGACAGGGCCTAATGAAAAACTGTTTTTT
>NA|TRBJ1-3|NA|TRBV18
CASSPRTVSGNTIYF
TGTGCCAGCTCACCTCGGACAGTCTCTGGAAACACCATATATTTT
>NA|TRBJ2-4|NA|TRBV7-9
CASSSRTALWDIQYF
TGTGCCAGCAGCTCTCGTACGGCGTTATGGGACATTCAGTACTTC
>NA|TRBJ1-1|NA|TRBV28
CASSILDSLEAFF
TGTGCCAGCAGTATCTTGGACAGCCTTGAAGCTTTCTTT
>TRBD1|TRBJ1-6|NA|TRBV28
CASSDRGSSPLHF
TGTGCCAGCTCGGACAGGGGCAGTTCACCCCTCCACTTT
>NA|TRBJ2-5|NA|TRBV27
CASSPRQNQYF
TGTGCCAGCAGTCCGCGACAGAACCAGTACTTC
>TRBD2|TRBJ2-3|NA|TRBV4-1
CASSQETSGGSTDTQYF
TGCGCCAGCAGCCAGGAGACTAGCGGGGGGAGCACAGATACGCAGTATTTT
>TRBD2|TRBJ2-1|NA|TRBV9
CASSAISGSEQFF
TGTGCCAGCAGCGCAATTAGCGGGTCTGAGCAGTTCTTC
>NA|TRBJ1-4|NA|TRBV30
CAWGYGNEKLFF
TGTGCCTGGGGGTACGGTAATGAAAAACTGTTTTTT
>NA|TRBJ2-3|NA|TRBV7-8
CASSPTGLADTQYF
TGTGCCAGCAGCCCTACGGGGTTAGCAGATACGCAGTATTTT
>NA|TRBJ2-2|NA|TRBV18
CASSPKGGLNTGELFF
TGTGCCAGCTCACCGAAAGGGGGTCTGAACACCGGGGAGCTGTTTTTT
>NA|TRBJ1-2|NA|TRBV28
CASRGGGYGYTF
TGTGCCAGCAGGGGCGGCGGCTACGGCTACACCTTC
>NA|TRBJ2-4|NA|TRBV5-1
CASSPGPPGAGNIQYF
TGCGCCAGCAGCCCTGGACCCCCCGGAGCTGGAAACATTCAGTACTTC
>NA|TRBJ1-5|NA|TRBV6-5
CASSNSPFSQPQHF
TGTGCCAGCAGTAACAGTCCTTTCAGTCAGCCCCAGCATTTT